This TCR beta chain derives from a study of cytomegalovirus exposure and HLA in healthy donors. Study-wide findings and caveats: Productive status was seen about 90% or about 30% of the time for most TCR beta V segments in an earlier analysis.

With regard to this clone: The antigen is unknown.

Vbeta (60) and Jbeta (13) primers were used in the PCR. Method: immunoSEQ multiplex PCR; TCRdb's copy keeps in-frame clones and lacks some. The sample holds 95,000 to 150,000 clones; 73% are singletons and the top ten take about 4.3%. The ends were cut back, 3 bases at V and 5 bases at J, with 4 bases in the middle. The CDR3 length is 11 residues. Germline V lookup: CDR1 SGHTA, CDR2 FQGNSA. The chain carries TRBV7-2 and TRBJ1-2; D ambiguous. The sample consisted of PBMCs. The receptor was derived from a man in his sixties in good health and CMV-seropositive. CDR3 coding DNA: TGTGCCAGCAGCTTCGGTTATGGCTACACCTTC. This codes for CASSFGYGYTF.